The T cell receptor (beta chain) under discussion was sequenced for a study of blood T cell repertoires in COVID-19. The wider study: PBMCs, B-cell-depleted T cells, or T cells provided the cDNA or gDNA that made up the material.

As handled by the study authors: Estimates of nucleated cell counts were drawn from the amplification of reference gene primers. Libraries were prepared by immunoSEQ multiplex PCR; TCRdb keeps only in-frame clonotypes and omits some of them. The DNA was the basis for D and trimming; V, J and clone size are from that table. The repertoire holds 130,000 to 150,000 clones, with about 87% as singletons. V shed 5 bases and J shed 7 bases, with 6 bases lying between them. The CDR3 is made up of 11 amino acids. CDR1 is LNHNV and CDR2 is YYDKDF in the germline V gene (reference sequence). This clonotype originated in a man in his fifties or sixties who had recovered from COVID-19. V and J are TRBV15 and TRBJ2-1; D is uncertain. The sequencing input was PBMCs or T cells enriched from blood (not recorded which). The CDR3 here is CATSATNEQFF. The CDR3 coding sequence is TGTGCCACCAGCGCTACTAATGAGCAGTTCTTC.